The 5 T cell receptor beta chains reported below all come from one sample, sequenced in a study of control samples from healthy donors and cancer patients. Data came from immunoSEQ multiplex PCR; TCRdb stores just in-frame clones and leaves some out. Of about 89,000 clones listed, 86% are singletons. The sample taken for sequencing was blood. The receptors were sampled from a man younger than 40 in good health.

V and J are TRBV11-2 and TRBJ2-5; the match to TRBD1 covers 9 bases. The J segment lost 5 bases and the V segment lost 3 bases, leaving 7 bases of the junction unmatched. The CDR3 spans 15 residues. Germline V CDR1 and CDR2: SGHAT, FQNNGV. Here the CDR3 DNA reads TGTGCCAGCAGCTTGGGCGGACAGGGGACGGAGACCCAGTACTTC. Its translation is CASSLGGQGTETQYF.

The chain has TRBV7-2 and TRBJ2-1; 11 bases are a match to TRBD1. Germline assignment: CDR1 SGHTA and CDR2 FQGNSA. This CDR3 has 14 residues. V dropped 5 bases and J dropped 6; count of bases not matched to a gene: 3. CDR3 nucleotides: TGTGCCAGCAGCCTGGACAGGGGGCTCAATGAGCAGTTCTTC. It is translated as CASSLDRGLNEQFF.

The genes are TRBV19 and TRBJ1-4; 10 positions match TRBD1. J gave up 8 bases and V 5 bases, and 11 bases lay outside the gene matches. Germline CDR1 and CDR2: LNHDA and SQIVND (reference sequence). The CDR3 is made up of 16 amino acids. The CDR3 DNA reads TGTGCCAGTAGTCACTGGACCGGGACAGGGGAGGAAAAACTGTTTTTT. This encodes CASSHWTGTGEEKLFF.

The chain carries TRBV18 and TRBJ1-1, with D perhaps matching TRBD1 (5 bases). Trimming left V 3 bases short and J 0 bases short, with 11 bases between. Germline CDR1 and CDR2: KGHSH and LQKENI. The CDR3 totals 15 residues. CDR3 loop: CASSPGAEMNTEAFF. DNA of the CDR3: TGTGCCAGCTCACCCGGGGCAGAGATGAACACTGAAGCTTTCTTT.

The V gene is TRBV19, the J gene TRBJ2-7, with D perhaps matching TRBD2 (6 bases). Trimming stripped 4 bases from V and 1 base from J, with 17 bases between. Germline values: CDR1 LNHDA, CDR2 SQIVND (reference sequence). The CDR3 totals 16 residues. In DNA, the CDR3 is TGTGCCAGTAGTAAATTTGGGACTTCTGGTTCCTACGAGCAGTACTTC. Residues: CASSKFGTSGSYEQYF.